The 26 T cell receptor beta chains below come from one sample, sequenced in a study of circulating and synovial CD4+ cells in juvenile arthritis. Clones were sequenced by immunoSEQ multiplex PCR, and TCRdb holds only the in-frame ones, with some missing. This table holds 39,000 or so clones, approximately 96% found once. Specimen: CD4+ T cells from blood. The receptors derive from a human donor with juvenile idiopathic arthritis.

The chain has TRBV6-5 and TRBJ1-3; D possibly corresponds to TRBD1 (6 bases). The V gene lost 5 bases and the J gene lost 0 bases, with 11 bases spanning the gap. Germline CDR1 is MNHEY and CDR2 is SVGAGI. The CDR3 consists of 15 residues. Written as DNA, the CDR3 is TGTGCCAGCAGTGTGGACAGCAACTCTGGAAACACCATATATTTT. It encodes CASSVDSNSGNTIYF.

The rearrangement joins TRBV6-4 to TRBJ1-4; 9 nucleotides agree with TRBD1. The germline CDR1 and CDR2 sequences are MRHNA and SNTAGT. V shed 3 bases and J 8 bases; nucleotides not matched to a gene: 7. CDR3 length: 15 residues. CDR3 amino acids: CASSEGGQGDEKLFF. CDR3 in DNA: TGTGCCAGCAGTGAGGGGGGACAGGGTGACGAAAAACTGTTTTTT.

In the case of this clone: One junction end does not reproduce the germline sequence, and a read error may be involved. The same CDR3 can be traced to other DNA sequences in this sample. This chain joins TRBV7-2 and TRBJ1-6, with a possible D match to TRBD1 (5 bases). This CDR3 comprises 15 residues. From germline, CDR1 is SGHTA and CDR2 FQGNSA. CDR3 DNA: TGTGCCAGCAGCTTACGACAGAACTATAATTCCCCCCTCCACTTT. This sequence encodes CASSLRQNYNSPLHF. Combining the CDR3 with reference TRBV7-2 and TRBJ1-6 gives the whole variable domain GAGVSQSPSNKVTEKGKDVELRCDPISGHTALYWYRQSLGQGLEFLIYFQGNSAPDKSGLPSDRFSAERTGGSVSTLTIQRTQQEDSAVYLCASSLRQNYNSPLHFGNGTRLTVT.

The J gene is TRBJ1-1, the V gene TRBV7-9; tentatively, D is TRBD1 (5 bases). The CDR3 length is 14 residues. Germline CDR1 SEHNR, CDR2 FQNEAQ (reference sequence). The V and J ends lost 2 bases and 1 base respectively, with 8 bases between them. The CDR3 DNA reads TGTGCCAGCAGCTTAAAGCAGGGGAACACTGAAGCTTTCTTT. Translated: CASSLKQGNTEAFF.

Comment on this clone: One junction end disagrees with the germline gene, perhaps due to a read error. The rearrangement links TRBV5-1 to TRBJ2-5; no reliable D call. Germline assignment: CDR1 SGHRS and CDR2 YFSETQ. The CDR3 consists of 13 residues. CDR3 residues: CASSLELQETQYF. Written as DNA, the CDR3 is TGCGCCAGCAGTTTGGAACTCCAAGAGACCCAGTACTTC.

This clone was counted between two and nine times. This chain links TRBV28 with TRBJ1-3; 7 bases match TRBD1. The germline V gene encodes CDR1 MDHEN and CDR2 SYDVKM. Trimming at V came to 5 bases and at J to 2 bases, leaving 9 bases not matched to a gene. This CDR3 has 16 amino acids. This chain's CDR3 is CASSLLTGVTGNTIYF. The CDR3 region has the DNA TGTGCCAGCAGTCTCCTAACAGGGGTAACTGGAAACACCATATATTTT.

V gene TRBV6-1 combines with J gene TRBJ1-1; a possible D gene is TRBD1 (6 bases). Germline loops: CDR1 MNHNS, CDR2 SASEGT. Trimming took off 7 bases at V and 1 base at J, with 10 bases between the two ends. The CDR3 is 13 amino acids. This CDR3 is CASIRTANTEAFF. In nucleotides, the CDR3 is TGTGCCAGCATCCGGACAGCGAACACTGAAGCTTTCTTT.

This sequence joins TRBV2 and TRBJ1-2; 9 nucleotides match TRBD1. CDR3 length: 13 residues. J was trimmed by 6 bases and V by 3 bases; bases with no gene match: 2. CDR1 is SNHLY and CDR2 is FYNNEI in the germline V gene. CDR3 DNA sequence: TGTGCCAGCAGTGAGACAGGGGGACATGGCTACACCTTC. Amino acids: CASSETGGHGYTF.

The rearrangement uses TRBV10-3 and TRBJ2-3; possible D gene TRBD2, 6 bases. The CDR3 spans 15 residues. Trimming shortened V by 4 bases and J by 3 bases, and 14 bases separated the two germline ends. From germline, CDR1 is ENHRY and CDR2 SYGVKD. The CDR3 sequence is CAISVGGVETDTQYF. The CDR3 nucleotides are TGTGCCATCAGTGTCGGGGGAGTCGAGACAGATACGCAGTATTTT.

This rearrangement joins TRBV6-1 to TRBJ1-1; tentative D call: TRBD1 (5 bases). The V end was cut by 3 bases, the J end by 1 base, with 18 bases between. Germline-derived CDR1 and CDR2 are MNHNS and SASEGT. This CDR3 comprises 17 residues. CDR3 amino acids: CASSDRGLPGGNTEAFF. CDR3 bases: TGTGCCAGCAGTGATCGCGGTTTACCGGGGGGGAACACTGAAGCTTTCTTT.

This clone was recorded only once. CDR3 in amino acids: CASSLGTGGDGYTF. DNA of the CDR3: TGTGCCAGCAGCTTAGGGACAGGAGGAGATGGCTACACCTTC. The chain carries TRBV7-9 and TRBJ1-2; 7 positions match TRBD1. Unmatched junction bases numbered 5, after V lost 1 base and J lost 6 bases. CDR1 SEHNR and CDR2 FQNEAQ come from the germline V gene (reference sequence). This CDR3 contains 14 residues.

The chain has TRBV18 and TRBJ1-2; D remains unclear. The CDR3 contains 13 residues. Germline-derived CDR1 and CDR2 are KGHSH and LQKENI. V lost 3 bases, J lost 3 bases, and 8 bases lay in between. This chain's CDR3 is CASSPGNYYGYTF. The CDR3 region has the DNA TGTGCCAGCTCACCCGGGAATTACTATGGCTACACCTTC.

This clone was counted once. The chain couples TRBV7-8 to TRBJ1-2, with D perhaps matching TRBD1 (5 bases). Germline CDR1 reads SGHVS; CDR2 reads FQNEAQ. V was pared by 1 base and J by 6 bases, with 18 bases between. The CDR3 sequence is 16 residues long. The CDR3 bases are TGTGCCAGCAGCTTAGTCCGGGACTACATTACTCATGGCTACACCTTC. Its translation: CASSLVRDYITHGYTF. The variable domain in full, with the rest retrieved from reference TRBV7-8 and TRBJ1-2, is GAGVSQSPRYKVAKRGQDVALRCDPISGHVSLFWYQQALGQGPEFLTYFQNEAQLDKSGLPSDRFFAERPEGSVSTLKIQRTQQEDSAVYLCASSLVRDYITHGYTFGSGTRLTVV.

The chain uses TRBV21-1 and TRBJ2-7; the D call in the table, TRBD1, was not verified against the DNA. TRBV21-1 is described as a pseudogene. The CDR3 covers 13 residues. CDR3 nucleotides: TGTGCCAGCAGGGGGACAGACCACCACGAGCAGTACTTC. This translates into CASRGTDHHEQYF.

In this sample, this clone turned up once. The chain has TRBV6-5 and TRBJ1-1; 11 nucleotides match TRBD1. Germline V gene data show CDR1 as MNHEY and CDR2 as SVGAGI. J lost 10 bases, V lost 10 bases, and 17 bases had no gene match. The CDR3 totals 15 residues. CDR3 sequence reads: CATHRGGGTGGLAFF. The CDR3 coding sequence is TGTGCCACCCACCGGGGGGGAGGGACAGGGGGATTAGCTTTCTTT.

This chain joins TRBV19 and TRBJ1-6; 9 bases line up with TRBD1. This CDR3 comprises 16 residues. Unmatched junction bases numbered 12, after V lost 7 bases and J lost 8 bases. The germline CDR1 and CDR2 sequences are LNHDA and SQIVND (reference sequence). The CDR3 DNA sequence: TGTGCCAGTAATTTACTCGGGACAGGGAAAGATTCACCCCTCCACTTT. It specifies CASNLLGTGKDSPLHF.

The chain carries TRBV7-9 and TRBJ1-1, with TRBD1 matching over 7 bases. Germline V gives CDR1 SEHNR, CDR2 FQNEAQ (reference sequence). The CDR3 consists of 14 residues. Trimming at V came to 1 base and at J to 4 bases, leaving 3 bases not matched to a gene. The CDR3 sequence is CASSLGTGVTEAFF. In DNA, the CDR3 is TGTGCCAGCAGCTTAGGCACAGGGGTCACTGAAGCTTTCTTT.

The chain links TRBV11-1 to TRBJ2-1, with a tentative D call TRBD1 (5 bases). Germline V CDR1 and CDR2: SGHAT, FQDESV (reference sequence). The V end was cut by 8 bases, the J end by 7 bases, with 21 bases between. The CDR3 has 15 amino acids. In DNA, the CDR3 is TGTGCCAGCCACAAGGGGCAGGGCTTAAAAAATGAGCAGTTCTTC. Amino acid sequence: CASHKGQGLKNEQFF.

This chain joins TRBV5-1 and TRBJ2-3; 16 bases align to TRBD2. Trimming cost V 0 bases and J 4 bases; bases outside gene matches: 5. This CDR3 has 18 amino acids. CDR1 and CDR2 from the germline V gene are SGHRS and YFSETQ. The DNA for the CDR3 is TGCGCCAGCAGCTTGGAGGGACTAGCGGGGGGGTCGTCAGATACGCAGTATTTT. Its translation: CASSLEGLAGGSSDTQYF.

In its sample, this clone was seen once. The rearrangement uses TRBV7-8 and TRBJ2-7; perhaps TRBD2 as D (6 bases). CDR1 is SGHVS, CDR2 FQNEAQ, per germline. This CDR3 is 18 amino acids long. Trimming cost V 1 base and J 7 bases, with 26 bases left between them. The CDR3 region is CASSLDGGIQFRGAEQYF. The DNA for the CDR3 is TGTGCCAGCAGCTTAGATGGCGGGATCCAGTTTCGAGGAGCGGAGCAGTACTTC.

CDR3 DNA: TGTGCCAGCAGCTTCGAGGGTGGGATCTCCTACGAGCAGTACTTC. The encoded protein is CASSFEGGISYEQYF. The V call is TRBV7-3, the J call TRBJ2-7, with D possibly matching TRBD2 (5 bases). Trimming left V 3 bases short and J 0 bases short, with 12 bases between. Germline assignment: CDR1 SGHTA and CDR2 FQGTGA. The CDR3 totals 15 residues.

This chain connects TRBV6-5 to TRBJ2-7; possibly TRBD1 for D (6 bases). The V end lost 7 bases, the J end lost 4 bases, and 8 bases lay between the germline ends. Per the germline V gene, CDR1 is MNHEY and CDR2 is SVGAGI. The CDR3 has 11 amino acids. This chain's CDR3 is CASTQGYEQYF. The CDR3 DNA reads as TGTGCCAGCACACAGGGTTACGAGCAGTACTTC.

This chain connects TRBV5-6 to TRBJ2-7; a weak D match, TRBD1 (6 bases). This CDR3 comprises 15 residues. Per the germline V gene, CDR1 is SGHDT and CDR2 is YYEEEE. Trimming took off 2 bases at V and 6 bases at J, with 18 bases between the two ends. Here the CDR3 DNA reads TGTGCCAGCAGCTTCTACCCCGGGACAAGGCCCGAGCAGTACTTC. It translates to CASSFYPGTRPEQYF.

This clone was seen a single time. The rearrangement uses TRBV7-8 and TRBJ2-1; 8 bases map to TRBD2. The CDR3 totals 14 residues. With 1 base clipped from V and 9 bases from J, the junction kept 5 bases outside the gene matches. Germline V CDR1 and CDR2: SGHVS, FQNEAQ. The CDR3 DNA reads TGTGCCAGCAGCTTAGTTGAGACTAGCGCTGAGCAGTTCTTC. Its translation is CASSLVETSAEQFF.

This sequence joins TRBV9 and TRBJ1-1; 8 bases are shared with TRBD1. V lost 2 bases to trimming and J lost 8 bases; unmatched junction nucleotides: 11. Germline V gene data show CDR1 as SGDLS and CDR2 as YYNGEE. The CDR3 consists of 15 residues. The CDR3 DNA follows: TGTGCCAGCAGCGTCGCCTCCGGGACAGGAGCCGAAGCTTTCTTT. It codes for CASSVASGTGAEAFF.

This chain uses TRBV6-1 with TRBJ2-5; D call uncertain. Trimming pared 2 bases from V and 5 bases from J, leaving 15 bases between. CDR3 length equals 15 residues. From germline, CDR1 is MNHNS and CDR2 SASEGT. The CDR3 reads CASSERYNRRETQYF. The DNA for the CDR3 is TGTGCCAGCAGTGAACGGTATAATCGTCGGGAGACCCAGTACTTC.